Shown below are 26 T cell receptor beta chains from a single sample sequenced in a study of OX40 agonist ivuxolimab in advanced cancers. Some clones are missing from TCRdb's copy, which holds only in-frame ones; the method was immunoSEQ multiplex PCR. The table lists 45,000 to 65,000 clones, 75% to 80% of them singletons, with more than 2% in the top ten. This specimen was CD4+ or CD8+ T cells sorted from blood, taken in a trial of the OX40 agonist ivuxolimab. The receptors derive from an adult with an advanced solid tumor such as melanoma, head and neck, liver or kidney cancer.

This rearrangement joins TRBV18 to TRBJ1-2; D is perhaps TRBD1 (6 bases). Looked up from germline, CDR1 is KGHSH and CDR2 is LQKENI. The CDR3 extends over 15 amino acids. V was clipped by 3 bases and J by 0 bases, with 11 bases between them. This CDR3 reads CASSPRTVANYGYTF. The CDR3 nucleotides read TGTGCCAGCTCACCGAGGACAGTAGCTAACTATGGCTACACCTTC.

This rearrangement joins TRBV7-9 to TRBJ1-3; D is unclear. Trimming pared 9 bases from V and 4 bases from J, leaving 10 bases between. Germline CDR1 SEHNR, CDR2 FQNEAQ (reference sequence). This CDR3 spans 12 amino acids. The CDR3 bases are TGTGCCAGTCAAGGCGAGGGAAACACCATATATTTT. Its translation: CASQGEGNTIYF. Drawing the rest from reference TRBV7-9 and TRBJ1-3, the complete variable domain is DTGVSQNPRHKITKRGQNVTFRCDPISEHNRLYWYRQTLGQGPEFLTYFQNEAQLEKSRLLSDRFSAERPKGSFSTLEIQRTEQGDSAMYLCASQGEGNTIYFGEGSWLTVV.

The CDR3 here is CASSVGGSGGPNVRLFF. The CDR3 region has the DNA TGTGCCAGCAGCGTAGGCGGAAGCGGGGGACCGAATGTAAGGCTGTTTTTT. The chain links TRBV9 to TRBJ2-2, with 8 bases fitting TRBD2. The V gene end was trimmed by 0 bases and the J gene end by 13 bases; junction bases not matched to a gene: 17. Germline CDR1 SGDLS, CDR2 YYNGEE. The CDR3 runs 17 residues.

The chain joins TRBV10-1 to TRBJ2-5; 10 nucleotides align to TRBD2. This CDR3 is 15 amino acids long. The V gene end was trimmed by 3 bases and the J gene end by 4 bases; junction bases not matched to a gene: 5. The germline V gene encodes CDR1 WNHNN and CDR2 SYGVQD (reference sequence). The CDR3 DNA reads TGCGCCAGCAGTGAACTAGCGGGGTCCGGAGAGACCCAGTACTTC. Protein sequence: CASSELAGSGETQYF.

This clone was observed a few times. J is TRBJ1-2 and V is TRBV19; TRBD1 might be the D (5 bases). The CDR3 totals 12 residues. The germline gives CDR1 LNHDA, CDR2 SQIVND (reference sequence). Trimming removed 10 bases at V and 4 bases at J, with 13 bases between. This chain's CDR3 is CATTGFSYGYTF. The CDR3 region has the DNA TGTGCCACCACAGGATTTTCCTATGGCTACACCTTC.

The chain carries TRBV6-5 and TRBJ1-2, with D hard to call. The CDR3 length is 13 residues. V lost 5 bases to trimming and J lost 5 bases, with 12 bases between them. CDR1 is MNHEY, CDR2 SVGAGI, per germline. CDR3 in DNA: TGTGCCAGCAGTCCCACAAAGGATTATGGCTACACCTTC. Its protein product is CASSPTKDYGYTF.

This chain connects TRBV15 to TRBJ1-2, with D tentatively TRBD1 (6 bases). V was pared by 0 bases and J by 5 bases, with 13 bases between. Germline loops: CDR1 LNHNV, CDR2 YYDKDF (reference sequence). The CDR3 sequence is 15 residues long. CDR3 sequence: CATSRDRGQTYGYTF. CDR3 DNA: TGTGCCACCAGCAGAGATAGGGGACAAACTTATGGCTACACCTTC.

The table lists this clone with a few counts. The rearrangement uses TRBV7-2 and TRBJ2-7; the D is unclear. Trimming pared 1 base from V and 2 bases from J, leaving 9 bases between. CDR3 length: 14 amino acids. Germline assignment: CDR1 SGHTA and CDR2 FQGNSA. CDR3 nucleotide sequence: TGTGCCAGCAGCTTAGGACCCCAAACCTACGAGCAGTACTTC. It translates to CASSLGPQTYEQYF.

This chain links TRBV11-2 with TRBJ1-6; D is ambiguous. V lost 4 bases, J lost 8 bases, and 15 bases lay in between. Looked up from germline, CDR1 is SGHAT and CDR2 is FQNNGV. This CDR3 has 15 residues. CDR3 in amino acids: CASSSGPGFYSPLHF. The CDR3 DNA follows: TGTGCCAGCAGCTCAGGCCCGGGATTCTATTCACCCCTCCACTTT.

This clone was observed a handful of times. V is TRBV18 and J is TRBJ1-1; possible D gene TRBD1, 5 bases. Germline V gene lookup returns CDR1 KGHSH and CDR2 LQKENI. This CDR3 spans 14 amino acids. Trimming removed 2 bases at V and 4 bases at J, with 11 bases between. Written as DNA, the CDR3 is TGTGCCAGCTCACCAAGGTTAGGGGTCACTGAAGCTTTCTTT. Residues: CASSPRLGVTEAFF.

The chain links TRBV28 to TRBJ2-3; possible D gene TRBD2, 6 bases. The CDR3 loop spans 15 amino acids. From germline, CDR1 is MDHEN and CDR2 SYDVKM. V dropped 7 bases and J dropped 3 bases, with 17 bases sitting between them. The CDR3 sequence: CASKIGGASTDTQYF. CDR3 in DNA: TGTGCCAGCAAAATAGGAGGGGCTTCGACAGATACGCAGTATTTT.

The rearrangement joins TRBV18 to TRBJ2-5; 8 bases map to TRBD2. CDR1 is KGHSH and CDR2 is LQKENI in the germline V gene. V trimming: 3 bases; J trimming: 5 bases; junction bases outside the gene matches: 14. There are 17 residues in the CDR3. The CDR3 DNA follows: TGTGCCAGCTCACCGGTCCTCCAGCGGGGGTTGACGGAGACCCAGTACTTC. This sequence encodes CASSPVLQRGLTETQYF.

This clone appeared a few times. The chain's CDR3 is CASSFKIGGANTGELFF. CDR3 bases: TGTGCCAGCAGCTTTAAAATCGGGGGTGCGAACACCGGGGAGCTGTTTTTT. The chain uses TRBV11-2 and TRBJ2-2, with D possibly being TRBD2 (6 bases). V lost 3 bases, J lost 0 bases, and 14 bases lay in between. From germline, CDR1 is SGHAT and CDR2 FQNNGV. The CDR3 loop spans 17 amino acids. Full variable domain (outside the CDR3, taken from reference TRBV11-2 and TRBJ2-2): EAGVAQSPRYKIIEKRQSVAFWCNPISGHATLYWYQQILGQGPKLLIQFQNNGVVDDSQLPKDRFSAERLKGVDSTLKIQPAKLEDSAVYLCASSFKIGGANTGELFFGEGSRLTVL.

J is TRBJ2-3 and V is TRBV5-1; D unresolved. CDR1 and CDR2 from the germline V gene are SGHRS and YFSETQ. The CDR3 sequence is 14 residues long. The V end lost 0 bases, the J end lost 3 bases, and 8 bases lay between the germline ends. The CDR3 DNA is TGCGCCAGCAGCTTGGTGGGCCAGACAGATACGCAGTATTTT. It yields the protein CASSLVGQTDTQYF. Full variable domain (remainder filled in from reference TRBV5-1 and TRBJ2-3): KAGVTQTPRYLIKTRGQQVTLSCSPISGHRSVSWYQQTPGQGLQFLFEYFSETQRNKGNFPGRFSGRQFSNSRSEMNVSTLELGDSALYLCASSLVGQTDTQYFGPGTRLTVL.

CDR3 in DNA: TGCAGCGTTGATGCTGCTTCCCCAGATACGCAGTATTTT. As protein: CSVDAASPDTQYF. V gene TRBV29-1 combines with J gene TRBJ2-3; D gene ambiguous. The germline V gene has CDR1 SQVTM and CDR2 ANQGSEA. V was shortened by 3 bases and J by 4 bases, with 11 bases between the two germline ends. The CDR3 loop spans 13 amino acids.

This clone appeared a few times. The chain links TRBV6-5 to TRBJ1-2; 9 nucleotides align to TRBD1. CDR1 MNHEY and CDR2 SVGAGI come from the germline V gene. After removal of 2 bases from V and 6 bases from J, the junction contained 7 bases not matched to a gene. There are 15 residues in the CDR3. The CDR3 spells CASSYTGTGKDGYTF. Here the CDR3 DNA reads TGTGCCAGCAGTTACACCGGGACAGGGAAGGATGGCTACACCTTC.

The gene calls are TRBV28 and TRBJ2-7; 7 bases agree with TRBD1. The CDR3 has 16 amino acids. The germline V gene encodes CDR1 MDHEN and CDR2 SYDVKM. J was trimmed by 7 bases and V by 6 bases; bases with no gene match: 18. The CDR3 bases are TGTGCCAGCAGCCTAGTTCTATCGACAGGGTCAGGAGAGCAGTACTTC. Translating gives CASSLVLSTGSGEQYF.

This rearrangement joins TRBV7-2 to TRBJ2-5; TRBD2 matches 10 bases. Germline V gene lookup returns CDR1 SGHTA and CDR2 FQGNSA. This CDR3 is 13 amino acids long. The V and J ends lost 4 bases and 5 bases, in that order; junction bases with no gene match: 1. CDR3 region: CASSSGLAETQYF. The DNA of the CDR3 is TGTGCCAGCAGCTCGGGACTAGCGGAGACCCAGTACTTC.

The chain is built from TRBV2 and TRBJ1-2; D remains ambiguous. The CDR3 length is 13 residues. V was cut by 10 bases and J by 0 bases, with 12 bases left in between. The germline CDR1 and CDR2 sequences are SNHLY and FYNNEI. CDR3 nucleotides: TGTGCCATAGAAGATGGGGCTAACTATGGCTACACCTTC. Protein: CAIEDGANYGYTF.

V and J are TRBV7-2 and TRBJ2-5; no clear D gene. The length of the CDR3 is 12 residues. Germline V gene lookup returns CDR1 SGHTA and CDR2 FQGNSA. Trimming left V 5 bases short and J 5 bases short, with 9 bases between. CDR3 loop: CASSAARETQYF. For the CDR3, the DNA is TGTGCCAGCAGCGCGGCGCGGGAGACCCAGTACTTC. The full variable domain, in which reference TRBV7-2 and TRBJ2-5 provide the parts outside the CDR3, is GAGVSQSPSNKVTEKGKDVELRCDPISGHTALYWYRQSLGQGLEFLIYFQGNSAPDKSGLPSDRFSAERTGGSVSTLTIQRTQQEDSAVYLCASSAARETQYFGPGTRLLVL.

This chain uses TRBV19 with TRBJ2-5; 10 bases are shared with TRBD2. The germline gives CDR1 LNHDA, CDR2 SQIVND (reference sequence). The CDR3 spans 18 residues. Unmatched junction bases numbered 12, after V lost 0 bases and J lost 5 bases. The CDR3 sequence: CASSIERGSLAGAETQYF. CDR3 sequence (DNA): TGTGCCAGTAGTATAGAACGCGGGAGCCTAGCGGGAGCCGAGACCCAGTACTTC. Full variable domain (rest looked up from reference TRBV19 and TRBJ2-5): DGGITQSPKYLFRKEGQNVTLSCEQNLNHDAMYWYRQDPGQGLRLIYYSQIVNDFQKGDIAEGYSVSREKKESFPLTVTSAQKNPTAFYLCASSIERGSLAGAETQYFGPGTRLLVL.

The chain carries TRBV7-9 and TRBJ1-1, with TRBD1 as a possible D gene (6 bases). The CDR3 has 14 residues. Deletions cut 5 bases from V and 10 bases from J, with 20 bases between. Looked up from germline, CDR1 is SEHNR and CDR2 is FQNEAQ (reference sequence). The CDR3 bases are TGTGCCAGCAGCCGGGGAGGGGGGTCAGTCGGAGCTTTCTTT. This gives the protein CASSRGGGSVGAFF.

The rearrangement joins TRBV7-3 to TRBJ1-6; maybe TRBD1 (5 bases). CDR3 length: 14 residues. Trimming shortened V by 4 bases and J by 10 bases, and 14 bases separated the two germline ends. Germline CDR1 and CDR2: SGHTA and FQGTGA. The CDR3 spells CASSSGRVWSPLHF. Here the CDR3 DNA reads TGTGCCAGCAGCTCGGGCAGGGTTTGGTCACCCCTCCACTTT.

The chain recombines TRBV19 with TRBJ2-3; 11 nucleotides line up with TRBD1. The J segment lost 4 bases and the V segment lost 6 bases, leaving 3 bases of the junction unmatched. Germline V CDR1 and CDR2: LNHDA, SQIVND (reference sequence). This CDR3 has 14 amino acids. Written as DNA, the CDR3 is TGTGCCAGTAGCGGGGACAGGGGGTCAGATACGCAGTATTTT. Its protein is CASSGDRGSDTQYF. Full variable domain (outside the CDR3, taken from reference TRBV19 and TRBJ2-3): DGGITQSPKYLFRKEGQNVTLSCEQNLNHDAMYWYRQDPGQGLRLIYYSQIVNDFQKGDIAEGYSVSREKKESFPLTVTSAQKNPTAFYLCASSGDRGSDTQYFGPGTRLTVL.

The chain combines TRBV5-4 with TRBJ2-2; TRBD2 might be the D (5 bases). CDR1 is SGHNT and CDR2 is YYREEE in the germline V gene (reference sequence). With 4 bases removed from V and 8 bases from J, the gap between germline ends came to 12 bases. The CDR3 has 13 residues. The CDR3 nucleotides read TGTGCCAGCAGCCCGGGCCGGGATGGGGAGCTGTTTTTT. It specifies CASSPGRDGELFF.

V is TRBV7-2 and J is TRBJ1-2; D is ambiguous. Looked up from germline, CDR1 is SGHTA and CDR2 is FQGNSA. V lost 5 bases to trimming and J lost 5 bases, with 12 bases between them. The CDR3 sequence is 13 residues long. CDR3 in amino acids: CASSDRATYGYTF. CDR3 bases: TGTGCCAGCAGCGACCGCGCCACTTATGGCTACACCTTC.